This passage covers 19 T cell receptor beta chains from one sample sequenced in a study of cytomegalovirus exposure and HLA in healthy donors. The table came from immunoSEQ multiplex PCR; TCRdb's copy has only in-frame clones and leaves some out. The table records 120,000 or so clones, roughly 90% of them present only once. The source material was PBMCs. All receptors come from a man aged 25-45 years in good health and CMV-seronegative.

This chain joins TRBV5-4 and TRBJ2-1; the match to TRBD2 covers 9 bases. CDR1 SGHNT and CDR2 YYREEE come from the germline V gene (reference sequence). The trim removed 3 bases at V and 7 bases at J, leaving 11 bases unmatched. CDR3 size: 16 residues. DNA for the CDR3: TGTGCCAGCAGCTCTGCCGGGACTAGCCTGATGAATGAGCAGTTCTTC. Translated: CASSSAGTSLMNEQFF.

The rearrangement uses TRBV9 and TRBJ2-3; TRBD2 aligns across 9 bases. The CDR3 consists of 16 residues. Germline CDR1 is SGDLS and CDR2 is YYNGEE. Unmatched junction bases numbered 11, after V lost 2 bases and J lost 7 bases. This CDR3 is CASSVLGAGGPYTQYF. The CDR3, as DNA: TGTGCCAGCAGCGTCCTCGGGGCGGGAGGGCCGTATACGCAGTATTTT.

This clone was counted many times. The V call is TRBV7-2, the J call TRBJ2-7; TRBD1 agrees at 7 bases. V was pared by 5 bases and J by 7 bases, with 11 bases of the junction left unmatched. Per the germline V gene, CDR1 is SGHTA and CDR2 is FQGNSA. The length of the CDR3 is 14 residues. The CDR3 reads CASSVRTGLREQYF. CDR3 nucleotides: TGTGCCAGCAGCGTCCGGACAGGCTTACGGGAGCAGTACTTC.

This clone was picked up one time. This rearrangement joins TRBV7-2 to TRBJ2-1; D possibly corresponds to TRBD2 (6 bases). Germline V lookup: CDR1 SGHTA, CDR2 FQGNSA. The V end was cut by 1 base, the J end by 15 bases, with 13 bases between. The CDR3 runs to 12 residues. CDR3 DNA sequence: TGTGCCAGCAGCTTAGTCGGGCGGGATCTGTTCTTC. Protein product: CASSLVGRDLFF.

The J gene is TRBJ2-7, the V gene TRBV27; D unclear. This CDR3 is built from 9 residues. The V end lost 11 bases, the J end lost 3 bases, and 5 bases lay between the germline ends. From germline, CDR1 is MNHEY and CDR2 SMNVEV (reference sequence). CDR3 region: CAAGYEQYF. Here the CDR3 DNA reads TGTGCCGCCGGCTACGAGCAGTACTTC.

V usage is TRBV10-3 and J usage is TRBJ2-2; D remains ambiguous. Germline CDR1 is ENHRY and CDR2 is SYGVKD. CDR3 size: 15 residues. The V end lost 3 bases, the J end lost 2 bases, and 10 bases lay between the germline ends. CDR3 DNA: TGTGCCATCAGTGATAAGCGCCCAAACACCGGGGAGCTGTTTTTT. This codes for CAISDKRPNTGELFF.

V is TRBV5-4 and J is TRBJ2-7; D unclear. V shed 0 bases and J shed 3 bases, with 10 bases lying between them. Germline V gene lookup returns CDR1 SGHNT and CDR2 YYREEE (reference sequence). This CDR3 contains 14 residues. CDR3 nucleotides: TGTGCCAGCAGCTTGGAAGGCAGGAACTACGAGCAGTACTTC. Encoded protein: CASSLEGRNYEQYF. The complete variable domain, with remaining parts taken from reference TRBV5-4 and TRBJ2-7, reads ETGVTQSPTHLIKTRGQQVTLRCSSQSGHNTVSWYQQALGQGPQFIFQYYREEENGRGNFPPRFSGLQFPNYSSELNVNALELDDSALYLCASSLEGRNYEQYFGPGTRLTVT.

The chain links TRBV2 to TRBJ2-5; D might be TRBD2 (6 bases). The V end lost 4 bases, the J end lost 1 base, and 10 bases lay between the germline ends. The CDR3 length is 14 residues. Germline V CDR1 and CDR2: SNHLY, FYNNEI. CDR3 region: CASSAERVQETQYF. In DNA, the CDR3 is TGTGCCAGCAGTGCGGAGCGGGTCCAAGAGACCCAGTACTTC.

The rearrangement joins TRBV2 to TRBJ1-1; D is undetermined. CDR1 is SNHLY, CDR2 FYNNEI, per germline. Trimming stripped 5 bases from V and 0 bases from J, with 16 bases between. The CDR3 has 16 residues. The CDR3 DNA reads TGTGCCAGCAGTCTAGCCGGACGTAGCATGAACACTGAAGCTTTCTTT. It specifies CASSLAGRSMNTEAFF.

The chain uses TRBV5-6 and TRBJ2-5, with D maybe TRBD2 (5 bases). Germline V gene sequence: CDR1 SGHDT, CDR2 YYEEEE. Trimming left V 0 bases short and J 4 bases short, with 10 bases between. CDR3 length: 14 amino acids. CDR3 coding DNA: TGTGCCAGCAGCTTGGGAGCGGCGGTAGAGACCCAGTACTTC. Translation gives CASSLGAAVETQYF. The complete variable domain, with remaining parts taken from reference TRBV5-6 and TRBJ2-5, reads DAGVTQSPTHLIKTRGQQVTLRCSPKSGHDTVSWYQQALGQGPQFIFQYYEEEERQRGNFPDRFSGHQFPNYSSELNVNALLLGDSALYLCASSLGAAVETQYFGPGTRLLVL.

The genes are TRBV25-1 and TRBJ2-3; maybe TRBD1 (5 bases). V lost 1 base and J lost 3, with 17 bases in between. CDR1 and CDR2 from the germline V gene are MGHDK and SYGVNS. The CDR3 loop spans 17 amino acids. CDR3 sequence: CASSELASGIPTDTQYF. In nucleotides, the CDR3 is TGTGCCAGCAGTGAATTAGCCTCAGGGATCCCTACAGATACGCAGTATTTT.

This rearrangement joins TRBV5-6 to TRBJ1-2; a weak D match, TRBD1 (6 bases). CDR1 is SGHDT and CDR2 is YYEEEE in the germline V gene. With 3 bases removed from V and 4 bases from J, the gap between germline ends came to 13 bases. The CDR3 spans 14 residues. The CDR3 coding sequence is TGTGCCAGCAGCTCCGGGACAAACTCCTATGGCTACACCTTC. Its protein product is CASSSGTNSYGYTF.

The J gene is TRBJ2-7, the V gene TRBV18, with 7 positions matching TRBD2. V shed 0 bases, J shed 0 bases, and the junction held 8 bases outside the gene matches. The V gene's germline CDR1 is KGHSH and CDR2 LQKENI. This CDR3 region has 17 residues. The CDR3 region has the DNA TGTGCCAGCTCACCACCGTCTTGGTCTAGCGGCTCCTACGAGCAGTACTTC. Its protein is CASSPPSWSSGSYEQYF.

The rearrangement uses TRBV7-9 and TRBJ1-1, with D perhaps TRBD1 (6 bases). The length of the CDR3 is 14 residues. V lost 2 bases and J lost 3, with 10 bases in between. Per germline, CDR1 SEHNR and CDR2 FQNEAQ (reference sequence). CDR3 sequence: CASSLTGPDTEAFF. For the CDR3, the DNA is TGTGCCAGCAGCTTAACAGGGCCCGACACTGAAGCTTTCTTT.

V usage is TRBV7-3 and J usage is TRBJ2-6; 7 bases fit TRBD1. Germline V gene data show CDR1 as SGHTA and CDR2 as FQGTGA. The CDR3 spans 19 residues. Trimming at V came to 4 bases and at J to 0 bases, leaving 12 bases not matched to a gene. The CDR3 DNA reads TGTGCCAGCAGCTCCACCGGGACAGAGGTTTTCTCTGGGGCCAACGTCCTGACTTTC. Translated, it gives CASSSTGTEVFSGANVLTF. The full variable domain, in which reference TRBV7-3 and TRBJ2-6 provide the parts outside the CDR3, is GAGVSQTPSNKVTEKGKYVELRCDPISGHTALYWYRQSLGQGPEFLIYFQGTGAADDSGLPNDRFFAVRPEGSVSTLKIQRTERGDSAVYLCASSSTGTEVFSGANVLTFGAGSRLTVL.

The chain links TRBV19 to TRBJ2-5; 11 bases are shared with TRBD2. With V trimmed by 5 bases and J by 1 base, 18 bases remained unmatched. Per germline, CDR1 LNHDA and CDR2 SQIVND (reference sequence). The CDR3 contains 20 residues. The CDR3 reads CASSVSIPGLAEILQETQYF. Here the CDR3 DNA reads TGTGCCAGTAGTGTATCAATCCCGGGACTAGCGGAGATACTCCAAGAGACCCAGTACTTC.

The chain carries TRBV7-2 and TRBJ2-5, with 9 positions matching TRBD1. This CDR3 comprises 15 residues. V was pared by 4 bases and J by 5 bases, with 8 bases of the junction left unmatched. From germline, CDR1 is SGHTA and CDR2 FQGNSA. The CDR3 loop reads CASSSRQGGSETQYF. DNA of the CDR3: TGTGCCAGCAGCTCTCGACAGGGGGGGAGTGAGACCCAGTACTTC.

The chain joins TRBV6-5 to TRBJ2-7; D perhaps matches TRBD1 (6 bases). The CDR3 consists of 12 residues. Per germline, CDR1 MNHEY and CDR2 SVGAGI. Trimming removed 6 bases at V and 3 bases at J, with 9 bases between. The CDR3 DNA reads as TGTGCCAGCAGAACAGGGAGCTACGAGCAGTACTTC. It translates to CASRTGSYEQYF.

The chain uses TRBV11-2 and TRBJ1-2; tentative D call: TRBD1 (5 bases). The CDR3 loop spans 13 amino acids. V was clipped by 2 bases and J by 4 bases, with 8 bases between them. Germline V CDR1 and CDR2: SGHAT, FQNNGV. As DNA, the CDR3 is TGTGCCAGCAGCTTACAGGGCTTCTATGGCTACACCTTC. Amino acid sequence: CASSLQGFYGYTF.